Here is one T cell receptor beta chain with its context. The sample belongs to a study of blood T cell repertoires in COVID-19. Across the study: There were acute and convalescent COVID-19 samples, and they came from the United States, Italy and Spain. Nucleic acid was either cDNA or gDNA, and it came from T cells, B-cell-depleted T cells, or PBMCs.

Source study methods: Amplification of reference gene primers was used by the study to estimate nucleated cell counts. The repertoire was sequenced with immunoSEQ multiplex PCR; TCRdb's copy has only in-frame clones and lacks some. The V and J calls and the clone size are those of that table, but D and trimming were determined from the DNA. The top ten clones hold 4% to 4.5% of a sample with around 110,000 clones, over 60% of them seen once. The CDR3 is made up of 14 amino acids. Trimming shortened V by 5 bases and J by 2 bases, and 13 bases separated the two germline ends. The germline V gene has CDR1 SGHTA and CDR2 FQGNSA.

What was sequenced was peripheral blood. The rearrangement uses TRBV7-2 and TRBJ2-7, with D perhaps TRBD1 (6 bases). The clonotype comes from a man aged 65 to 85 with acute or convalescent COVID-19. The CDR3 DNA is TGTGCCAGCAGCACGAAGGGGGTTCCCTACGAGCAGTACTTC. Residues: CASSTKGVPYEQYF.